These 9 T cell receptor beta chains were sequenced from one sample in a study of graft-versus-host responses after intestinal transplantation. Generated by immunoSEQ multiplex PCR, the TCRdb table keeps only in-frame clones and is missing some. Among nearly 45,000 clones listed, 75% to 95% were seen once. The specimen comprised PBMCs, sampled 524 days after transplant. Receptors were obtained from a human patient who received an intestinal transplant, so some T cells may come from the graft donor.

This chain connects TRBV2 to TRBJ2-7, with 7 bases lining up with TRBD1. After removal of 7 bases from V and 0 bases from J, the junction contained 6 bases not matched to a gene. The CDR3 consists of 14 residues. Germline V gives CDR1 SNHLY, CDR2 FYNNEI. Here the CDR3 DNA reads TGTGCCAGCAACCCGACAGGGATCTCCTACGAGCAGTACTTC. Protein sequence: CASNPTGISYEQYF.

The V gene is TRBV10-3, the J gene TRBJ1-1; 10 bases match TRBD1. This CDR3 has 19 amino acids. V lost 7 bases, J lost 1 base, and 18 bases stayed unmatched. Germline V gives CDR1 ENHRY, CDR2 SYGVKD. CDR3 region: CAIKRGTGASGGPNTEAFF. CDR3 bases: TGTGCCATCAAGCGGGGGACAGGGGCCAGCGGGGGGCCGAACACTGAAGCTTTCTTT.

CDR3 DNA sequence: TGCGCCAGCAGCCAAGACACGGGGGACCCTGGAAACACCATATATTTT. Translated, it gives CASSQDTGDPGNTIYF. V and J are TRBV4-3 and TRBJ1-3; D possibly corresponds to TRBD1 (5 bases). The CDR3 is 16 residues long. V dropped 0 bases and J dropped 2 bases, with 11 bases sitting between them. The germline V gene encodes CDR1 LGHNA and CDR2 YSLEER.

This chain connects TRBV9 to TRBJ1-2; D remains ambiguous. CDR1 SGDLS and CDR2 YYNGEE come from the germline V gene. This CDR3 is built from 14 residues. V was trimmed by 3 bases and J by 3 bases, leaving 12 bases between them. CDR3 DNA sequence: TGTGCCAGCAGCGGGATTGACGGCGACTATGGCTACACCTTC. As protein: CASSGIDGDYGYTF.

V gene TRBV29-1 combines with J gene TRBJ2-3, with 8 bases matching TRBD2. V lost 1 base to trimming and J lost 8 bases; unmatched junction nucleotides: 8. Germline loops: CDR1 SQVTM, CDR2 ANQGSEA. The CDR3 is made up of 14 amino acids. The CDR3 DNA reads TGCAGCGTTGAAGGGCCCACTAGCGGCGTTACGCAGTATTTT. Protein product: CSVEGPTSGVTQYF.

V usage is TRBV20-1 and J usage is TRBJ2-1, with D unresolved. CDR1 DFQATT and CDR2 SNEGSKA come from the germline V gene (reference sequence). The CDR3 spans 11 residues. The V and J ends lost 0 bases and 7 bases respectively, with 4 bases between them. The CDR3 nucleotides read TGCAGTGCTAGAGATCAGAATGAGCAGTTCTTC. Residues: CSARDQNEQFF.

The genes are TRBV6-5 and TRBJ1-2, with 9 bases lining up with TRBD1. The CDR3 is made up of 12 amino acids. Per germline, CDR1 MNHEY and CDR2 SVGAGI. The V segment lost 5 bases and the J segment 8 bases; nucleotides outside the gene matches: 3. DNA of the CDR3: TGTGCCAGCAGTCGGACAGGGGAAGGCTACACCTTC. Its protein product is CASSRTGEGYTF.

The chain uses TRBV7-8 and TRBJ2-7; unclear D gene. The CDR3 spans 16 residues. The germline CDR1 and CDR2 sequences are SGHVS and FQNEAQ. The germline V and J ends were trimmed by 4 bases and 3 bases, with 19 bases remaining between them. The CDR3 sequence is CASSSEPSGSFYEQYF. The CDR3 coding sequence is TGTGCCAGCAGCTCGGAGCCTTCCGGGTCCTTCTACGAGCAGTACTTC.

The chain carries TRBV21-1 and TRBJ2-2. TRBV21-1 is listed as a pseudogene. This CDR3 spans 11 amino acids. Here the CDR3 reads CASSKSGELFF. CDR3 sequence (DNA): TGTGCCAGCAGCAAATCCGGGGAGCTGTTTTTT.